These T cell receptor beta chains were read from a single sample in a study of cytomegalovirus exposure and HLA in healthy donors. Produced via immunoSEQ multiplex PCR; TCRdb's table is partial and in-frame only. There are under 250,000 clones in the sample; 60% to 80% occur only once, and less than 2% lies in the top ten. Material for sequencing was PBMCs. These receptor sequences come from a male donor in good health and CMV-seronegative. The CDR3 runs from the conserved cysteine through the conserved F or W. A D gene is named only where the DNA matches it firmly. Clone size appears in some rows only: once, few, many, or a class for an expanded clone.

clone_size	j_call	v_call	d_call	cdr3_aa	cdr3_nt
-	TRBJ2-6	TRBV28	TRBD2	CASVIAGDGANVLTF	TGTGCCAGCGTCATAGCGGGGGACGGGGCCAACGTCCTGACTTTC
-	TRBJ2-3	TRBV27	TRBD1	CASSSGTGRLADTQYF	TGTGCCAGCAGTTCCGGGACAGGGAGGCTCGCAGATACGCAGTATTTT
-	TRBJ1-3	TRBV6-5	-	CASSYIEGGGNTIYF	TGTGCCAGCAGTTATATTGAGGGCGGTGGAAACACCATATATTTT
-	TRBJ1-2	TRBV5-6	-	CASSQDSPRYTF	TGTGCCAGCAGCCAAGACAGCCCCCGCTACACCTTC
-	TRBJ2-5	TRBV7-2	-	CASSFWEKETQYF	TGTGCCAGCAGCTTTTGGGAGAAAGAGACCCAGTACTTC
-	TRBJ1-5	TRBV7-2	-	CASSRDGLSNQPQHF	TGTGCCAGCAGCCGAGATGGGCTTAGCAATCAGCCCCAGCATTTT
-	TRBJ2-7	TRBV4-2	TRBD2	CASSQVGTSGGLYEQYF	TGTGCCAGCAGCCAAGTCGGGACTAGCGGGGGTCTCTACGAGCAGTACTTC
-	TRBJ2-2	TRBV28	-	CASSLRGTVGTGELFF	TGTGCCAGCAGTTTAAGGGGTACAGTAGGCACCGGGGAGCTGTTTTTT
-	TRBJ1-1	TRBV25-1	TRBD1	CASRAGTGMVTEAFF	TGTGCCAGCCGAGCCGGGACAGGGATGGTAACTGAAGCTTTCTTT
-	TRBJ1-1	TRBV5-4	TRBD1	CASSLTDRVNTEAFF	TGTGCCAGCAGTCTGACTGACAGGGTTAACACTGAAGCTTTCTTT
-	TRBJ1-2	TRBV15	-	CATSREAGETYGYTF	TGTGCCACCAGCAGAGAGGCAGGGGAGACCTATGGCTACACCTTC
few	TRBJ1-3	TRBV4-1	-	CASSQLTGGFSGNTIYF	TGCGCCAGCAGCCAGCTGACAGGAGGTTTCTCTGGAAACACCATATATTTT
-	TRBJ2-7	TRBV7-2	TRBD2	CASSLVPSGHSYEQYF	TGTGCCAGCAGCTTAGTACCTAGCGGGCACTCCTACGAGCAGTACTTC